The entry that follows covers one T cell receptor beta chain sequence. Its specificity is not known. Survey-level resolution applied to immunoSEQ assay v3.0. It was roughly 35,000-50,000 T-cell genomes per sample that sequencing targeted. Method: immunoSEQ multiplex PCR; TCRdb's copy keeps in-frame clones and lacks some. Of more than 35,000 clones in the sample, approximately 94% were seen once. The CDR3 is 14 amino acids. Germline lookup yields CDR1 LNHDA and CDR2 SQIVND (reference sequence). Trimming removed 3 bases from V and 7 bases from J; junction bases left unmatched: 3. This record comes from a study of long-term antiretroviral therapy in people with HIV. Broader study findings: Following ART, diversity rose but still fell short of transplant donor controls.

The receptor was derived from a woman aged 45-60 years with HIV. This chain connects TRBV19 to TRBJ1-6, with 7 bases aligning to TRBD1. Sample: unsorted PBMCs, taken 4.1 years after starting antiretroviral therapy. CDR3 region: CASSIQDRNSPLHF. The DNA of the CDR3 is TGTGCCAGTAGTATTCAGGACAGGAATTCACCCCTCCACTTT. The full variable domain, in which reference TRBV19 and TRBJ1-6 provide the parts outside the CDR3, is DGGITQSPKYLFRKEGQNVTLSCEQNLNHDAMYWYRQDPGQGLRLIYYSQIVNDFQKGDIAEGYSVSREKKESFPLTVTSAQKNPTAFYLCASSIQDRNSPLHFGNGTRLTVT.